This record concerns one T cell receptor beta chain sequence. These data originate in a study of blood T cell repertoires in COVID-19. Overall study: Sites across the United States, Italy and Spain contributed samples from acute and convalescent COVID-19. In each case, the material was cDNA or gDNA derived from T cells, B-cell-depleted T cells, or PBMCs.

Per the authors' pipeline: Reference gene primer amplification yielded estimated nucleated cell counts. TCRdb's copy holds only in-frame clones and misses some; the assay was immunoSEQ multiplex PCR. The DNA was the basis for D and trimming; V, J and clone size are from that table. Among about 160,000 clones, about nine tenths were seen once, and the ten largest hold roughly 2.3%. The CDR3 is 19 amino acids. Losses at the gene ends were 1 base for V and 4 bases for J; bases not matched to a gene: 10. The germline CDR1 and CDR2 sequences are LNHDA and SQIVND (reference sequence). V is TRBV19 and J is TRBJ2-2; 12 nucleotides line up with TRBD2. The clonotype was recovered from a man between 18 and 35 years old with acute or convalescent COVID-19. Input material: peripheral blood. CDR3 nucleotides: TGTGCCAGTAGTATAGCGGTGGGGCTAGCGGGGGGGCCCACCGGGGAGCTGTTTTTT. As protein: CASSIAVGLAGGPTGELFF.